This TCR beta chain appears in the sequencing data of a study of blood T cells in healthy people across ages. Study findings and constraints: Expanded clonotype changes were possibly confounded by unknown donor CMV status. Long-lived donors exceeded aged donors in naive CD4+ cells and diversity.

V was clipped by 2 bases and J by 3 bases; unmatched bases: 6. Per the germline V gene, CDR1 is LGHNA and CDR2 is YSLEER. This CDR3 has 15 residues. This clonotype has only a few counts. What it recognizes is unknown. Using a J-beta primer mix together with a sample-barcoded 5' primer, a second PCR was run for roughly 7 to 12 cycles. Unique molecular identifiers of 12 random nucleotides labeled each cDNA. TCRdb itself ran the 5' RACE reads through MiXCR, one entry per CDR3 protein. Of approximately 850,000 distinct CDR3 sequences listed, under 45% are singletons. Sequencing input: blood. This clonotype was sampled from a man in his 60s in good health. The rearrangement links TRBV4-3 to TRBJ1-2, with TRBD1 identical over 7 bases. In DNA, the CDR3 is TGCGCCAGCAGCCAATCCGGGACAGCAGACTATGGCTACACCTTC. This gives the protein CASSQSGTADYGYTF.